A selection of T cell receptor beta chains follows, all from one sample in a study of Ad26.COV2.S vaccination and SARS-CoV-2 variants. Profiling relied on immunoSEQ multiplex PCR, and the TCRdb table lists in-frame clones only, not all of them. The repertoire has just over 350,000 clones, more than 75% of them found once; the top ten carry 3.3%. The sequencing here drew on peripheral blood, taken in a trial of Ad26.COV2.S vaccine versus placebo. The source of these receptors is a person between 18 and 65 years old who received the Ad26.COV2.S COVID-19 vaccine or a placebo. The CDR3 runs from the conserved cysteine through the conserved F or W. A D gene is named only where the DNA matches it firmly. Expanded clones get a size class; other rows say once, few or many, or leave the size out.

length,V,size,J,D,CDR3,DNA
14,TRBV27,.,TRBJ2-2,.,CASSFPILTGELFF,TGTGCCAGCAGTTTCCCGATCCTCACCGGGGAGCTGTTTTTT
17,TRBV7-2,.,TRBJ2-2,TRBD2,CASGGKLAGVFTGELFF,TGTGCCAGCGGGGGAAAACTAGCGGGAGTATTCACCGGGGAGCTGTTTTTT
15,TRBV10-3,.,TRBJ2-1,TRBD1,CAISFPGQGIHEQFF,TGTGCCATCAGTTTTCCGGGACAGGGGATCCATGAGCAGTTCTTC
16,TRBV18,.,TRBJ1-4,.,CASSPGSMATNEKLFF,TGTGCCAGCTCCCCCGGCAGTATGGCCACTAATGAAAAACTGTTTTTT
15,TRBV7-9,.,TRBJ1-5,.,CASSLDHTLSEPQHF,TGTGCCAGCAGCTTAGACCATACCCTTTCGGAGCCCCAGCATTTT
13,TRBV6-5,.,TRBJ1-2,.,CASSRRGSYGYTF,TGTGCCAGCAGCCGCAGGGGTAGCTATGGCTACACCTTC
16,TRBV4-3,.,TRBJ1-6,TRBD1,CASSQDPGTAGGALHF,TGCGCCAGCAGCCAAGATCCCGGAACTGCAGGGGGTGCCCTCCACTTT
14,TRBV30,.,TRBJ1-5,.,CAWSRGGERQPQHF,TGTGCCTGGAGCCGCGGGGGGGAGAGGCAGCCCCAGCATTTT
15,TRBV6-5,.,TRBJ2-7,.,CATRPGTEYSYEQYF,TGTGCCACCAGACCTGGGACTGAGTACTCCTACGAGCAGTACTTC
16,TRBV5-1,.,TRBJ2-1,.,CASSVGGVGSYNEQFF,TGCGCCAGCAGCGTAGGGGGTGTTGGCTCCTACAATGAGCAGTTCTTC
14,TRBV28,.,TRBJ1-5,.,CASREGQGWQPQHF,TGTGCCAGTAGGGAGGGGCAGGGGTGGCAGCCCCAGCATTTT
16,TRBV3-1/TRBV3-2,.,TRBJ1-3,TRBD1,CASSRLDRERRNTIYF,TGTGCCAGCAGCCGGCTGGACAGGGAAAGGAGAAACACCATATATTTT
16,TRBV18,once,TRBJ2-7,.,CASSPPKGQGGYEQYF,TGTGCCAGCTCACCACCGAAAGGACAGGGAGGGTACGAGCAGTACTTC
18,TRBV5-4,few,TRBJ2-5,TRBD2,CASSLGLAGAAGGETQYF,TGTGCCAGCAGCTTGGGGCTAGCGGGAGCGGCCGGCGGGGAGACCCAGTACTTC
14,TRBV6-6,.,TRBJ1-2,.,CASRTEKSDYGYTF,TGTGCCAGCAGAACCGAAAAATCTGACTATGGCTACACCTTC
17,TRBV6-2/TRBV6-3,.,TRBJ2-5,.,CASSYSRRLDLYETQYF,TGTGCCAGCAGTTACAGTCGGCGGCTAGACCTTTATGAGACCCAGTACTTC
15,TRBV28,.,TRBJ2-1,TRBD1,CASSIVRTGNNEQFF,TGTGCCAGCAGTATCGTTAGGACAGGGAACAATGAGCAGTTCTTC
14,TRBV2,.,TRBJ2-1,TRBD1,CASSGQGLGNEQFF,TGTGCCAGCAGCGGACAGGGGCTCGGCAATGAGCAGTTCTTC
16,TRBV18,.,TRBJ2-7,TRBD2,CASSPGTSGVTYEQYF,TGTGCCAGCTCACCAGGGACTAGCGGGGTGACCTACGAGCAGTACTTC
13,TRBV6-2/TRBV6-3,.,TRBJ2-1,.,CASSYSRGNEQFF,TGTGCCAGCAGTTACTCGCGGGGCAATGAGCAGTTCTTC